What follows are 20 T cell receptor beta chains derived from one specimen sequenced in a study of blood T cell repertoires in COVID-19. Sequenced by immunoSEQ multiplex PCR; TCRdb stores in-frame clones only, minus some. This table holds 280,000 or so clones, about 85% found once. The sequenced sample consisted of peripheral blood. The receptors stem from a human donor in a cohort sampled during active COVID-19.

The CDR3 loop is CASSPQRTNTEAFF. The CDR3 nucleotides are TGTGCCAGCTCACCCCAGAGGACTAACACTGAAGCTTTCTTT. The rearrangement uses TRBV18 and TRBJ1-1, with no clear D. This CDR3 spans 14 amino acids. V was shortened by 3 bases and J by 2 bases, with 10 bases between the two germline ends. The germline gives CDR1 KGHSH, CDR2 LQKENI.

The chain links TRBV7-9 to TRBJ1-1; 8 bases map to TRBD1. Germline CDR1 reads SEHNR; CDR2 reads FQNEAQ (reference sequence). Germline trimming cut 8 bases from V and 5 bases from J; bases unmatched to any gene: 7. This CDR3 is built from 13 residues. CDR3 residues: CASRQGARTEAFF. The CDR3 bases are TGTGCCAGCCGTCAGGGGGCGCGGACTGAAGCTTTCTTT.

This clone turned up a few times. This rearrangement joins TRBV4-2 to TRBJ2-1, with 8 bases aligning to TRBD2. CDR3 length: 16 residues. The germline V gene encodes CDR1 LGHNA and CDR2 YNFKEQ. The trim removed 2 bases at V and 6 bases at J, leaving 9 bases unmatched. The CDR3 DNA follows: TGTGCCAGCAGCCAACAACCGGGACTAGACGCCAATGAGCAGTTCTTC. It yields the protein CASSQQPGLDANEQFF.

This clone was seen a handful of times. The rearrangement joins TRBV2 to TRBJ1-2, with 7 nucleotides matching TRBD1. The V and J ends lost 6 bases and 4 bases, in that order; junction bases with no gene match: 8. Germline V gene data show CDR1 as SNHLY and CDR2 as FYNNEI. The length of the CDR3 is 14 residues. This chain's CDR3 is CASRDPGDSYGYTF. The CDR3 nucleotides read TGTGCCAGCAGGGACCCTGGGGACAGCTATGGCTACACCTTC.

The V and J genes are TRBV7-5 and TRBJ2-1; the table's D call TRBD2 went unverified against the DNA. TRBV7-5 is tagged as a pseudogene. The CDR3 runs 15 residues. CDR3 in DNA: TGTGCCAGAAGTGCTACTAGCGGGTGTTACAATGAGCAGTTCTTC. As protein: CARSATSGCYNEQFF.

As DNA, the CDR3 is TGTGCCAGTGAGGGGGCTAGCGGGGGACACGAGCAGTACTTC. It is translated as CASEGASGGHEQYF. The rearrangement uses TRBV3-1 (or the pseudogene TRBV3-2) and TRBJ2-7, with 10 bases lining up with TRBD2. The junction had 10 bases not matched to a gene; V was cut back by 9 bases and J by 5 bases. There are 14 residues in the CDR3. Germline V CDR1 and CDR2: LGHDT, YNNKEL (reference sequence).

The CDR3 DNA reads as TGTGCCAGTAGCAGGACAGGGTACACAGATACGCAGTATTTT. As protein: CASSRTGYTDTQYF. The chain combines TRBV19 with TRBJ2-3, with 8 positions matching TRBD1. Per the germline V gene, CDR1 is LNHDA and CDR2 is SQIVND (reference sequence). Trimming at V came to 6 bases and at J to 2 bases, leaving 4 bases not matched to a gene. CDR3 length equals 14 residues.

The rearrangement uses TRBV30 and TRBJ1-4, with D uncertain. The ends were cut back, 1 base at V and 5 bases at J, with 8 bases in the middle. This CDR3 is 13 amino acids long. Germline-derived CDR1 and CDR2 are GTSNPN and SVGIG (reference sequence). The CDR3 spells CAWSGAWNEKLFF. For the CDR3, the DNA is TGTGCCTGGAGTGGAGCGTGGAATGAAAAACTGTTTTTT.

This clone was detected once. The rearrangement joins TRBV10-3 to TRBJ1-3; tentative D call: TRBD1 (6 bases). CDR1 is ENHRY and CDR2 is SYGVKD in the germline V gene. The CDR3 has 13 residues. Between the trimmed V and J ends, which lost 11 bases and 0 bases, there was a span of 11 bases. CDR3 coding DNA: TGTGCCTCCCAGGGGAACTCTGGAAACACCATATATTTT. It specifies CASQGNSGNTIYF.

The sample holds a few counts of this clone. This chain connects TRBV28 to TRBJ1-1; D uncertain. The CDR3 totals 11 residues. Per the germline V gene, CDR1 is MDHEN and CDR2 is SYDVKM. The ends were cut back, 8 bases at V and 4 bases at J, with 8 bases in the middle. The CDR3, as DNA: TGTGCCAGCTTCGGGATCACTGAAGCTTTCTTT. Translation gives CASFGITEAFF.

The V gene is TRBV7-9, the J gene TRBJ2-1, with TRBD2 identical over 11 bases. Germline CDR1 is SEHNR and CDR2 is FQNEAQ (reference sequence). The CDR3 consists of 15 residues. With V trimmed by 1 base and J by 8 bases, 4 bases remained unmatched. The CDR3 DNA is TGTGCCAGCAGCTTAGGGGGACTAGCGGCGGATGAGCAGTTCTTC. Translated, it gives CASSLGGLAADEQFF.

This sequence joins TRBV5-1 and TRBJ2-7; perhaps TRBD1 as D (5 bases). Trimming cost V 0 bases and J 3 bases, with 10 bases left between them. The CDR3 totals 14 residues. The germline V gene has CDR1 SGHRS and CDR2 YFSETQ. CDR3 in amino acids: CASSLVQGNYEQYF. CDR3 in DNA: TGCGCCAGCAGCTTGGTCCAGGGAAACTACGAGCAGTACTTC.

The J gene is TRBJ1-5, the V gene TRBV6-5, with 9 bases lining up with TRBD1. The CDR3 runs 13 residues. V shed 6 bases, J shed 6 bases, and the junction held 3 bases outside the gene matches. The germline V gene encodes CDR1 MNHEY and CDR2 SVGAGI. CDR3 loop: CASSTGGLQPQHF. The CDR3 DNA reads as TGTGCCAGCAGCACAGGGGGCCTTCAGCCCCAGCATTTT.

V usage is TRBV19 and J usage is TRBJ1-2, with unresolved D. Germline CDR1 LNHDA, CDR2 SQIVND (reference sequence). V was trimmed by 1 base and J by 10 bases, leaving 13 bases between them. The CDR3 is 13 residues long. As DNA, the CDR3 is TGTGCCAGTAGTATAGGGCAGCACGGACTCTACACCTTC. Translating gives CASSIGQHGLYTF.

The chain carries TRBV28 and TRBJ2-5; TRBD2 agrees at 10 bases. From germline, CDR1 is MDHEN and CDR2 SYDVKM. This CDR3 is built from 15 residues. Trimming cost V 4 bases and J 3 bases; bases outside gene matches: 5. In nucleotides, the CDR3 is TGTGCCAGCAGTTCACGCGGACTAGCGGAAGAGACCCAGTACTTC. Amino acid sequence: CASSSRGLAEETQYF.

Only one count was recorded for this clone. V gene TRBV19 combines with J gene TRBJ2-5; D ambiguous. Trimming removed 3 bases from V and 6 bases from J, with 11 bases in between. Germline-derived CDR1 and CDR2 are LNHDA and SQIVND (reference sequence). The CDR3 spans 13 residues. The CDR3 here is CASSIVQSQTQYF. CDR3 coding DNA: TGTGCCAGTAGTATCGTACAGAGCCAGACCCAGTACTTC.

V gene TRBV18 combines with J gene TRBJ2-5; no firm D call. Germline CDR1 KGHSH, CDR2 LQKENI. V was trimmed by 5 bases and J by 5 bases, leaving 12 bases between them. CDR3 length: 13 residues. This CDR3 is CASSGENRETQYF. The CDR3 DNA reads TGTGCCAGCTCAGGAGAGAATCGGGAGACCCAGTACTTC. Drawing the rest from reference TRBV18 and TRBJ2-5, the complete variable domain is NAGVMQNPRHLVRRRGQEARLRCSPMKGHSHVYWYRQLPEEGLKFMVYLQKENIIDESGMPKERFSAEFPKEGPSILRIQQVVRGDSAAYFCASSGENRETQYFGPGTRLLVL.

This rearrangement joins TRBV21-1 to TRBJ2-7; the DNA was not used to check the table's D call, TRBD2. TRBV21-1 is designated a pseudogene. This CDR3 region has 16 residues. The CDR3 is CASSSASGRPRYEQYF. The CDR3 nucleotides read TGTGCCAGCAGCAGTGCTAGCGGGAGACCAAGGTACGAGCAGTACTTC.

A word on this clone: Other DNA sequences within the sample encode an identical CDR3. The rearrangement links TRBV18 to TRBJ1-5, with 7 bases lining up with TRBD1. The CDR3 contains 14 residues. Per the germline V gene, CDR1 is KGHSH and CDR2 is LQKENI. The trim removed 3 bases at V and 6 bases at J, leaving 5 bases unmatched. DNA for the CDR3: TGTGCCAGCTCACCTAGACAGGGTGGTCAGCCCCAGCATTTT. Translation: CASSPRQGGQPQHF.

In DNA form, the CDR3 reads TGTGCCAGCAGCCTCCCCGGGGGGGGAATAGATACGCAGTATTTT. Protein product: CASSLPGGGIDTQYF. The chain carries TRBV5-4 and TRBJ2-3; 8 positions match TRBD2. Per germline, CDR1 SGHNT and CDR2 YYREEE (reference sequence). This CDR3 is 15 amino acids long. V shed 4 bases and J 5 bases; nucleotides not matched to a gene: 9.